This T cell receptor (beta chain) was sequenced during a study of blood T cell repertoires in COVID-19 (dated by TCRdb to the early 2020s). With respect to the entire study: Samples covering the acute and convalescent phases of COVID-19 were provided by collaborators in the United States, Italy and Spain. The material from the prospective study consisted of cDNA or gDNA derived from T cells, B-cell-depleted T cells, or PBMCs. The dataset comprised deeply sampled blood TCRbeta repertoires from subjects exposed to, actively infected with, or recovered from COVID-19. The repertoires were released in a freely available public database meant as a resource for research on the immune response to SARS-CoV-2. Samples were obtained from the ongoing ImmuneRACE study (first 160 participants) and from 1,254 subjects provided by 6 global collaborators. A de-identified subject ID, COVID-19 status, age in years and sex were almost always included in the sample metadata. HLA class I and class II types, where available, came from metadata supplied by the sample provider rather than from assay-based typing.

The research as a whole found: Clinical and demographic metadata were provided uncurated, with the amount varying by source and participant.

In the prospective study, participants were roughly 18 to 100 years old, resided in about two dozen geographic areas of the United States, and were enrolled through a virtual design. In the prospective study, participants were assigned to cohorts based on the clinical history participants reported in a screening survey and a study questionnaire. ImmuneRACE Cohort 3 recovered participants were defined by two consecutive negative NP/OP PCR tests, healthcare professional clearance, or symptom resolution. Mobile phlebotomists in the prospective study collected whole blood, serum and a nasopharyngeal or oropharyngeal swab from every participant. Participants in the prospective study had the option to provide additional blood draws and questionnaires over an approximately 2-month period. Before DNA extraction, prospective study blood samples were shipped either frozen or at room temperature. This clone was counted only a few times. Its antigen is still unknown. The sample holds no much larger clone one base away, and base qualities are not on file.

TCRbeta CDR3 regions were amplified from genomic DNA using the immunoSEQ Assay, a bias-controlled multiplex PCR. The original pipeline was this. The number of nucleated cells in each sample was estimated by amplification of reference gene primers within the assay. To quantify the absolute abundance of each unique TCRbeta CDR3 rearrangement, sequence reads were collapsed and filtered. For each sample, productive Simpson clonality was calculated as the square root of Simpson's diversity index over productive rearrangements. TCRdb took this table from immuneACCESS and kept in-frame rearrangements with V and J called. Such tables lack part of the clones; where checked against another copy, unresolved V genes explain under half of the gap, and the rest is unexplained. The D gene and trimming were derived from the DNA, and the V and J assignments and clone size from that table. The sample profile shows under 200,000 clones; 75% to 85% of them were found once. Roughly 3.4% of the sample belongs to the ten largest clones.

From a lookup of the germline V gene, CDR1 and CDR2 are KGHSH and LQKENI. V and J are truncated by 6 bases and 8 bases respectively, leaving an intervening sequence of 17 bases. Measured from the cysteine to the phenylalanine, the CDR3 is 14 residues long. The DNA shown is the 42-base CDR3, in frame from base 1. The TCR was taken from a woman aged 60-75 years who had recovered from COVID-19. The sample consisted of PBMCs or T cells enriched from blood (not recorded which). The V and J genes are TRBV18 and TRBJ2-1; the D gene is possibly TRBD2, with 6 bases matching. The CDR3 reads as follows: CASSYAGTGDEQFF. In nucleotides, the sequence is TGTGCCAGCTCTTATGCCGGGACGGGGGATGAGCAGTTCTTC.